This paragraph covers one TCR beta chain sequence. Its matching antigen is unknown. Roughly 200 ng DNA, 30,000 to 35,000 T cell genomes, went into each sorted-subset replicate PCR. The method was immunoSEQ multiplex PCR; TCRdb's version includes in-frame clones alone and lacks a portion of them. The table records 2 million to 2.5 million clones, approximately 95% of them present only once. The germline V gene encodes CDR1 MRHNA and CDR2 SNTAGT. The CDR3 is made up of 14 amino acids. The trim removed 4 bases at V and 7 bases at J, leaving 6 bases unmatched. This sample was taken from a study of shared clonotypes between healthy human individuals. Study-level information: Contributing individuals were a couple of females and three males aged 18 to 49.

Study-wide findings and caveats: Memory subsets had estimated richness that was generally smaller than that of naive subsets. Clonotypes shared by all four donors outscored non-shared clonotypes in generation probability.

The TCR sequence derives from a young man in good health. Some clones in this sample may be carry-over from other donors' samples. This rearrangement joins TRBV6-4 to TRBJ1-2, with 10 bases lining up with TRBD1. The sample consisted of naive CD4+ T cells from PBMCs. The subset is: CD45RA+ positively selected. CDR3 loop: CASSAQTGGGGYTF. The DNA of the CDR3 is TGTGCCAGCAGTGCCCAGACAGGGGGCGGTGGCTACACCTTC.